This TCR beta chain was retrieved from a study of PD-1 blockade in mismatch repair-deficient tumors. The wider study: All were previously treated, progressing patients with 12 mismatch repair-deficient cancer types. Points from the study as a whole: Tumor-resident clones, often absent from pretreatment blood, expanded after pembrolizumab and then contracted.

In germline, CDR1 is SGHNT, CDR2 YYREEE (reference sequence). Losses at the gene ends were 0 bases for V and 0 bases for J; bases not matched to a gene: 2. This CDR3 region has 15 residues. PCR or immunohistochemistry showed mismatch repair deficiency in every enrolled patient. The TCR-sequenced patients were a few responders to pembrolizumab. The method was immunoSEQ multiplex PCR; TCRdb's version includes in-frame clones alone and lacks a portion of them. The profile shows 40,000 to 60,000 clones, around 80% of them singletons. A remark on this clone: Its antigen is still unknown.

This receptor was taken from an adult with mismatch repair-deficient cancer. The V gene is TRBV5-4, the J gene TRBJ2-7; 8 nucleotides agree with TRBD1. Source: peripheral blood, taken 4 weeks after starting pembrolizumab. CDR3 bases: TGTGCCAGCAGCTTGGAGCAGGGGGCCTCCTACGAGCAGTACTTC. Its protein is CASSLEQGASYEQYF. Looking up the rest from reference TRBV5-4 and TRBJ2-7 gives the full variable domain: ETGVTQSPTHLIKTRGQQVTLRCSSQSGHNTVSWYQQALGQGPQFIFQYYREEENGRGNFPPRFSGLQFPNYSSELNVNALELDDSALYLCASSLEQGASYEQYFGPGTRLTVT.